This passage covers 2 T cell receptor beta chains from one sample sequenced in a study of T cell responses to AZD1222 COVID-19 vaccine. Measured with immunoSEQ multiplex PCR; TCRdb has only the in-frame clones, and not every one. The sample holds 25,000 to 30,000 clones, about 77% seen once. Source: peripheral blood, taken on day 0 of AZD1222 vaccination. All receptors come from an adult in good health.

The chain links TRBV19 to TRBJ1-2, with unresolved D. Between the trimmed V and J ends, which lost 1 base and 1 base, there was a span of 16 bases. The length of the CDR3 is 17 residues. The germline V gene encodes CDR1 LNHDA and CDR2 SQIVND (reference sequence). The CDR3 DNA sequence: TGTGCCAGTAGTATAGCCGGTGCTGGCAGAGGTAACTATGGCTACACCTTC. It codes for CASSIAGAGRGNYGYTF.

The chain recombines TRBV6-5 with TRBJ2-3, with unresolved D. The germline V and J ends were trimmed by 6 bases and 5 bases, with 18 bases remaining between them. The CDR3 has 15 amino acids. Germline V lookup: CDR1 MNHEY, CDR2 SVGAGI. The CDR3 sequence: CASSVTGTQRDTQYF. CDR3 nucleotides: TGTGCCAGCAGCGTGACCGGTACACAGAGAGATACGCAGTATTTT.